Listed below are T cell receptor beta chains from one sample, sequenced in a study of cytomegalovirus exposure and HLA in healthy donors. Method: immunoSEQ multiplex PCR; TCRdb's copy keeps in-frame clones and lacks some. This table holds approximately 190,000 clones, approximately 87% found once. Sequencing input: PBMCs. The receptor set was obtained from a man aged 25 to 45 in good health and CMV-seronegative. The CDR3 runs from the conserved cysteine through the conserved F or W. Fields, in order: clone size, V gene, D gene, J gene, CDR3 protein, CDR3 DNA. D genes are given only for firm matches. The size of a clone is reported for some rows only, either as once, few or many, or as a class for expanded clones.

size: NA; V: TRBV15; D: NA; J: TRBJ1-2; CDR3: CATSRGQGFYGYTF; DNA: TGTGCCACCAGCAGAGGGCAGGGCTTCTATGGCTACACCTTC
size: NA; V: TRBV28; D: NA; J: TRBJ1-1; CDR3: CASSFAGITMNTEAFF; DNA: TGTGCCAGCAGTTTCGCGGGGATTACAATGAACACTGAAGCTTTCTTT
size: NA; V: TRBV28; D: TRBD2; J: TRBJ2-5; CDR3: CASSLSPLAIETQYF; DNA: TGTGCCAGCAGTTTATCCCCACTAGCGATAGAGACCCAGTACTTC
size: once; V: TRBV27; D: TRBD1; J: TRBJ1-4; CDR3: CASRPWDSTNEKLFF; DNA: TGTGCCAGCAGACCATGGGACAGTACTAATGAAAAACTGTTTTTT
size: NA; V: TRBV27; D: NA; J: TRBJ1-1; CDR3: CASSSQGTEAFF; DNA: TGTGCCAGCAGTTCGCAGGGGACTGAAGCTTTCTTT
size: NA; V: TRBV6-1; D: TRBD2; J: TRBJ2-5; CDR3: CASSAPQTSGSAQYF; DNA: TGTGCCAGCAGTGCCCCTCAGACTAGCGGGAGCGCCCAGTACTTC
size: NA; V: TRBV19; D: TRBD1; J: TRBJ1-5; CDR3: CASSKGAQQPQHF; DNA: TGTGCCAGTAGTAAGGGGGCGCAACAGCCCCAGCATTTT
size: NA; V: TRBV7-2; D: NA; J: TRBJ2-1; CDR3: CASSLPGFGDNEQFF; DNA: TGTGCCAGCAGCTTACCGGGGTTCGGGGACAATGAGCAGTTCTTC
size: once; V: TRBV6-5; D: TRBD2; J: TRBJ2-5; CDR3: CASSLGAGGGTQYF; DNA: TGTGCCAGCAGTCTCGGGGCGGGGGGAGGGACCCAGTACTTC
size: NA; V: TRBV2; D: NA; J: TRBJ2-7; CDR3: CASSEGRNFYEQYF; DNA: TGTGCCAGCAGTGAGGGGAGAAACTTCTACGAGCAGTACTTC
size: NA; V: TRBV7-9; D: NA; J: TRBJ2-5; CDR3: CASSFRGTQYF; DNA: TGTGCCAGCAGCTTTAGGGGGACCCAGTACTTC
size: NA; V: TRBV2; D: NA; J: TRBJ1-2; CDR3: CASSVGVALTYGYTF; DNA: TGTGCCAGCAGTGTCGGTGTGGCCTTGACTTATGGCTACACCTTC
size: NA; V: TRBV11-3; D: NA; J: TRBJ2-5; CDR3: CASSLGQAGQETQYF; DNA: TGTGCCAGCAGCTTAGGGCAGGCTGGCCAAGAGACCCAGTACTTC
size: NA; V: TRBV7-2; D: TRBD1; J: TRBJ2-7; CDR3: CASSRGTGVIGEQYF; DNA: TGTGCCAGCAGCCGAGGGACAGGGGTCATCGGGGAGCAGTACTTC
size: NA; V: TRBV5-1; D: NA; J: TRBJ2-2; CDR3: CASSSLAGELFF; DNA: TGCGCCAGCAGCTCCCTAGCGGGGGAGCTGTTTTTT
size: NA; V: TRBV20-1; D: NA; J: TRBJ2-3; CDR3: CSAQLGYF; DNA: TGCAGTGCTCAACTAGGGTATTTT
size: NA; V: TRBV2; D: TRBD2; J: TRBJ2-3; CDR3: CASGGAGGTSGTQYF; DNA: TGTGCCAGCGGGGGGGCGGGGGGGACCAGTGGTACGCAGTATTTT
size: once; V: TRBV19; D: TRBD1; J: TRBJ1-3; CDR3: CASRYTGGSGNTIYF; DNA: TGTGCCAGTAGGTACACAGGGGGCTCTGGAAACACCATATATTTT
size: NA; V: TRBV5-1; D: NA; J: TRBJ1-1; CDR3: CASSSGQNLDTEAFF; DNA: TGCGCCAGCAGCTCGGGACAAAATTTAGACACTGAAGCTTTCTTT
size: NA; V: TRBV18; D: NA; J: TRBJ1-6; CDR3: CASSPTGSPLHF; DNA: TGTGCCAGCTCACCAACGGGGTCACCCCTCCACTTT
size: NA; V: TRBV6-1; D: TRBD2; J: TRBJ2-7; CDR3: CASRGLAGMFHEQYF; DNA: TGTGCCAGCAGGGGACTAGCGGGAATGTTCCACGAGCAGTACTTC
size: few; V: TRBV6-5; D: TRBD2; J: TRBJ2-3; CDR3: CASSYSGGGADTQYF; DNA: TGTGCCAGCAGTTACTCGGGCGGGGGGGCAGATACGCAGTATTTT
size: NA; V: TRBV28; D: NA; J: TRBJ1-2; CDR3: CASRRGGTAANYGYTF; DNA: TGTGCCAGCAGACGAGGCGGGACCGCGGCTAACTATGGCTACACCTTC
size: NA; V: TRBV7-2; D: TRBD2; J: TRBJ2-2; CDR3: CASSRGGGNTGELFF; DNA: TGTGCCAGCAGCCGCGGGGGGGGAAACACCGGGGAGCTGTTTTTT